This is a list of T cell receptor beta chains from one sample in a study of Graves' ophthalmopathy and Graves' hyperthyroidism. From the multiplex PCR reads, TCRdb called clonotypes with MiXCR, one entry per CDR3 protein. The profile shows about 590,000 distinct CDR3 sequences, under 45% of them singletons. The material sequenced was peripheral blood or thyroid tissue (not recorded which). The receptor set was obtained from an adult man with Graves' hyperthyroidism. Both conserved end residues are part of each CDR3. Not every row has a clone size; where given, it reads once, few, many or a size class.

. 13 TRBV24-1 CATSDLSNQPQHF
. 12 TRBV7-3 CASSSPRTAIYF
many 14 TRBV19 CASSILGGVYGYTF
many 13 TRBV6-1 CASSATGQTEAFF
. 17 TRBV20-1 CSASRTGNGVWNQPQHF
. 13 TRBV20-1 CSASGSGRVEQYF
once 11 TRBV20-1 CSASGRETQYF
. 14 TRBV29-1 CSVEVLAGNYGYTF
many 14 TRBV5-6 CASIHRDKYYGYTF
few 14 TRBV20-1 CSAGGGGSTDTQYF
. 15 TRBV7-9 CASSLAARLNTEAFF
. 14 TRBV5-4 CASSSPGSTGELFF
. 15 TRBV6-1 CASTMTSGDKETQYF
. 15 TRBV7-2 CASSLDTGNPYEQYF
. 15 TRBV12-3/TRBV12-4 CASSPSSGVTGELFF
once 15 TRBV7-3 CASSREGRGNEKLFF
many 13 TRBV15 CATSREWAGKLFF
many 14 TRBV6-6 CASSEYGSSYEQYF
many 16 TRBV3-1 CASSQEGRGLDYGYTF
. 18 TRBV14 CASSHLIFVATGEETQYF
once 17 TRBV2 CASSESTSWIYTGELFF
. 16 TRBV9 CASSGVAGAGMDIQYF
many 11 TRBV29-1 CSVEEWETQYF
many 13 TRBV6-5 CASSGRTGYEQYF
many 13 TRBV6-5 CASLDRGNSPLHF
. 14 TRBV6-6 CASSDLQNVEKLFF
. 12 TRBV29-1 CSVAGVSDTQYF
many 14 TRBV12-3/TRBV12-4 CASRHGTGDGEAFF
. 16 TRBV6-5 CASSQFNSRGTYEQYF
many 16 TRBV7-9 CASSDVTREHTGELFF
. 14 TRBV20-1 CSAIYGTMREAQYF
many 14 TRBV5-1 CASREQGVSSEAFF
. 18 TRBV2 CASSDLPTGFFEGNTIYF
once 16 TRBV7-9 CASSLFGTSGDNEQFF
few 15 TRBV5-1 CASSLEGWMKETQYF
. 14 TRBV10-2 CASKGQGAIYEQYF
few 14 TRBV12-3/TRBV12-4 CASSHTSGMGEQYF
many 15 TRBV7-9 CASSLRDATNEKLFF
. 15 TRBV9 CAGRSGTGRTDTQYF
few 14 TRBV7-2 CASSGGGARETQYF
many 15 TRBV7-8 CASSLGGQPPYEQYF
many 12 TRBV28 CASRGQLQPQHF
. 17 TRBV5-5 CASSPRVGLALDNEQFF
. 17 TRBV10-2 CASSVPRVTSGPDTQYF
many 13 TRBV4-1 CASSQGLNQPQHF
. 15 TRBV6-5 CASSGSRASNQPQHF
. 16 TRBV20-1 CSATGLAGIGNEKLFF
many 15 TRBV2 CASSFDRVDTYEQYF
. 8 TRBV7-8 CASRRLFF
. 14 TRBV24-1 CATSDPRSYNEQFF
few 15 TRBV6-1 CASSEAPGQGKTIYF